What follows is one T cell receptor (beta chain) and its context. The entry originates in a study of blood T cell repertoires in COVID-19. Sequencing was performed with immunoSEQ multiplex PCR; in TCRdb, only in-frame clones are kept and a portion is missing. Of over 100,000 clones listed, around 81% are singletons. The receptor was isolated from a woman aged 55-69 years with active or convalescent COVID-19. Material for sequencing was peripheral blood.

Written as DNA, the CDR3 is TGTGCCAGCAGCAAAGATAGCAGCGGGAGGGCCGGATACGAGCAGTACTTC. Protein product: CASSKDSSGRAGYEQYF. The V gene is TRBV21-1, the J gene TRBJ2-7; TRBD2 is the table's D call and was not checked against the DNA. TRBV21-1 is a known pseudogene. The CDR3 runs to 17 residues.